This record looks at one T cell receptor (beta chain) sequence and its context. What it binds is unknown. Libraries were prepared by immunoSEQ multiplex PCR; TCRdb keeps only in-frame clonotypes and omits some of them. The data show some 70,000 clones, with more than 85% seen just once and roughly 2.5% held by the top ten. The CDR3 contains 14 residues. Deletions cut 0 bases from V and 2 bases from J, with 10 bases between. Germline lookup yields CDR1 GTSNPN and CDR2 SVGIG (reference sequence). The time point is: newly diagnosed, previously untreated cHL patient sample. The study compared against PBMCs from newly diagnosed, untreated classical Hodgkin lymphoma. This entry is derived from a study of PD-1 blockade in classical Hodgkin lymphoma. Study-wide findings and caveats: Reports indicated that newly diagnosed patients had lower baseline TCR diversity than healthy donors did. Differences between repertoires have undefined causes, possibly disease activity or prior therapy.

This TCR was recovered from a human donor with classical Hodgkin lymphoma. The sample taken for sequencing was peripheral blood mononuclear cells (PBMCs). This rearrangement joins TRBV30 to TRBJ1-1, with D tentatively TRBD1 (6 bases). In DNA form, the CDR3 reads TGTGCCTGGAGTGTCGGGGGGCGTAACACTGAAGCTTTCTTT. Translation gives CAWSVGGRNTEAFF.